This TCR beta chain was captured in a study of beta chain features in type 1 diabetes. Study-level findings and limits: In every one of the four CD4+ subsets, TCRB CDR3s were moderately but significantly shorter in Type 1 diabetes patients.

This clone has a handful of counts. Its specificity is unknown. Of the isolated RNA, all was reverse transcribed, and so the sequenced material was expressed TCRB transcripts. Libraries were prepared by immunoSEQ multiplex PCR; TCRdb keeps only in-frame clonotypes and omits some of them. This repertoire shows under 850,000 clones, about an eighth found once; its top ten account for 0.022%. What was sequenced was naive CD4+ T cells from blood. This receptor was identified in a man younger than 35 with type 1 diabetes.

The CDR3 spells CASSSTSQETQYF. Here the CDR3 DNA reads TGTGCCAGCAGTTCCACCTCTCAAGAGACCCAGTACTTC. The rearrangement uses TRBV28 and TRBJ2-5; no clear D. The germline CDR1 and CDR2 sequences are MDHEN and SYDVKM. V was trimmed by 4 bases and J by 2 bases, leaving 8 bases between them. This CDR3 contains 13 residues.